Below, 15 T cell receptor beta chains from the same sample are listed, as sequenced in a study of T cells in Graves' hyperthyroidism and ophthalmopathy. RNA transcripts gave rise to amplified TCR beta CDR3 regions. The HTBI primer set was used in a first-round RT-PCR of the TCR CDR3. Each CDR3 protein is one row after TCRdb ran MiXCR on the multiplex PCR reads. The table records 610,000 or so distinct CDR3 sequences, around 46% of them present only once. Sequencing was done on a sample of peripheral blood or thyroid tissue (not recorded which). Every receptor here comes from a woman aged 18-29 years with Graves' hyperthyroidism.

This clonotype has just a few counts. No conserved phenylalanine or tryptophan is present at the end of the CDR3, so a read error is the likely explanation. The DNA is omitted, as the CDR3 cannot be located on it reliably, and the CDR3 follows TCRdb's listing. This rearrangement joins TRBV12-3 or TRBV12-4 to TRBJ2-7. Inclusive of both ends, the CDR3 amounts to 8 amino acids. CDR3 loop: CASSLVGS.

This clonotype was found many times. The rearrangement uses TRBV9 and TRBJ2-5; D gene ambiguous. Germline V gene sequence: CDR1 SGDLS, CDR2 YYNGEE. The V end was cut by 4 bases, the J end by 4 bases, with 8 bases between. CDR3 length equals 12 residues. CDR3 loop: CASSPNRETQYF. CDR3 bases: TGTGCCAGCAGCCCAAACCGAGAGACCCAGTACTTC.

This clonotype was seen many times. The rearrangement joins TRBV12-3 or TRBV12-4 to TRBJ1-6, with 10 bases lining up with TRBD1. V was clipped by 6 bases and J by 9 bases; unmatched bases: 8. The CDR3 extends over 15 amino acids. Written as DNA, the CDR3 is TGTGCCAGCAGAATGACCGGGACAGGGGTTTCACCCCTCCACTTT. Protein sequence: CASRMTGTGVSPLHF.

The gene calls are TRBV5-5 and TRBJ2-5; 8 nucleotides align to TRBD2. The trim removed 4 bases at V and 5 bases at J, leaving 7 bases unmatched. Germline V CDR1 and CDR2: SGHKS, YYEKEE (reference sequence). The CDR3 has 14 residues. The CDR3 is CASSRRTSHETQYF. The CDR3, as DNA: TGTGCCAGCAGCCGAAGGACTAGCCATGAGACCCAGTACTTC.

CDR3 region: CASSRLAGGVNEQFF. The CDR3, as DNA: TGTGCCAGCAGTCGACTAGCGGGAGGAGTCAATGAGCAGTTCTTC. The rearrangement uses TRBV7-9 and TRBJ2-5, with 13 nucleotides matching TRBD2. The DNA end lines up better with TRBJ2-1; the J call may be wrong. The CDR3 contains 15 residues. Germline V CDR1 and CDR2: SEHNR, FQNEAQ (reference sequence).

The CDR3 nucleotides are TGTGCCAGCAGCTCAGCGGGAGGGTTGTACTTC. Translation gives CASSSAGGLYF. This chain joins TRBV7-9 and TRBJ2-7; 10 bases agree with TRBD2. The germline V gene has CDR1 SEHNR and CDR2 FQNEAQ (reference sequence). The V segment lost 4 bases and the J segment 12 bases; nucleotides outside the gene matches: 3. There are 11 residues in the CDR3.

In this sample, this clonotype turned up once. V and J are TRBV10-3 and TRBJ2-7, with D perhaps matching TRBD2 (5 bases). The length of the CDR3 is 13 residues. The germline CDR1 and CDR2 sequences are ENHRY and SYGVKD. V was clipped by 7 bases and J by 0 bases, with 10 bases between them. The CDR3 DNA is TGTGCCATCACTGGGGAGAGCTCCTACGAGCAGTACTTC. Translating gives CAITGESSYEQYF.

This clonotype appeared many times. This sequence joins TRBV11-2 and TRBJ2-5; the D gene is possibly TRBD2 (5 bases). V lost 2 bases, J lost 5 bases, and 18 bases lay in between. This CDR3 is built from 16 residues. CDR1 is SGHAT and CDR2 is FQNNGV in the germline V gene. CDR3 region: CASSLTLRLRRETQYF. CDR3 nucleotides: TGTGCCAGCAGCTTAACCCTGCGACTCCGGAGGGAGACCCAGTACTTC.

The J gene is TRBJ2-7, the V gene TRBV7-2; 7 bases align to TRBD1. Germline CDR1 and CDR2: SGHTA and FQGNSA. V trimming: 6 bases; J trimming: 7 bases; junction bases outside the gene matches: 9. The CDR3 sequence is 13 residues long. CDR3 in DNA: TGTGCCAGCAGTTATACAGGGGACAATGAGCAGTACTTC. Its translation: CASSYTGDNEQYF.

This clonotype was counted at least ten times. The chain links TRBV20-1 to TRBJ2-6; D ambiguous. The CDR3 totals 16 residues. CDR1 and CDR2 from the germline V gene are DFQATT and SNEGSKA (reference sequence). V lost 6 bases and J lost 4, with 19 bases in between. As DNA, the CDR3 is TGCAGTGCCACGCCCCGACCTTCCCGAGGGGCCAACGTCCTGACTTTC. Residues: CSATPRPSRGANVLTF.

This clonotype showed up many times. The CDR3 DNA follows: TGTGCCAGCAGCCAATCCTGGGGATCAACTAATGAAAAACTGTTTTTT. Protein sequence: CASSQSWGSTNEKLFF. The V and J genes are TRBV9 and TRBJ1-4, with unresolved D. The V gene lost 4 bases and the J gene lost 0 bases, with 13 bases spanning the gap. From germline, CDR1 is SGDLS and CDR2 YYNGEE. This CDR3 comprises 16 residues.

There are many counts of this clonotype. The V and J genes are TRBV29-1 and TRBJ1-5; D is possibly TRBD1 (6 bases). Trimming took off 1 base at V and 2 bases at J, with 9 bases between the two ends. This CDR3 spans 14 amino acids. Germline-derived CDR1 and CDR2 are SQVTM and ANQGSEA. This CDR3 reads CSVEVGGRNQPQHF. The CDR3 DNA reads TGCAGCGTTGAAGTGGGGGGCCGCAATCAGCCCCAGCATTTT.

Many counts were recorded for this clonotype. The chain employs TRBV19 and TRBJ1-1; the D gene is possibly TRBD1 (6 bases). Trimming took off 3 bases at V and 1 base at J, with 12 bases between the two ends. The CDR3 has 15 residues. The V gene's germline CDR1 is LNHDA and CDR2 SQIVND (reference sequence). The CDR3: CASSISGVENTEAFF. In DNA form, the CDR3 reads TGTGCCAGTAGTATTTCAGGGGTTGAGAACACTGAAGCTTTCTTT.

This clonotype was counted ten times or more. The genes are TRBV18 and TRBJ2-5; the match to TRBD1 covers 7 bases. The V segment lost 8 bases and the J segment 3 bases; nucleotides outside the gene matches: 6. There are 13 residues in the CDR3. CDR1 and CDR2 (germline): KGHSH, LQKENI. The CDR3 sequence: CASSPGTEETQYF. The CDR3 bases are TGTGCCAGCAGTCCCGGGACAGAAGAGACCCAGTACTTC.

J is TRBJ2-1 and V is TRBV7-9, with 8 bases identical to TRBD2. The CDR3 length is 15 residues. The germline V gene encodes CDR1 SEHNR and CDR2 FQNEAQ (reference sequence). V trimming: 2 bases; J trimming: 4 bases; junction bases outside the gene matches: 4. CDR3 loop: CASSLLAGSYNEQFF. The CDR3 nucleotides are TGTGCCAGCAGCTTATTAGCGGGAAGTTACAATGAGCAGTTCTTC.